The clone carrying this TCR beta chain was observed a few times. These data are taken from a study of blood T cell repertoires in COVID-19. About the study: Sites across the United States, Italy and Spain contributed samples from acute and convalescent COVID-19.

The CDR3 is 14 amino acids. Trimming removed 5 bases from V and 8 bases from J, with 16 bases in between. Germline V gives CDR1 MDHEN, CDR2 SYDVKM. Using immunoSEQ multiplex PCR, the repertoire was profiled, and TCRdb retains in-frame clones only, with some absent. The table includes about 300,000 clones, 87% detected once. The rearrangement uses TRBV28 and TRBJ1-3; no firm D call. The material sequenced was peripheral blood. This sequence originates from a young man with active or convalescent COVID-19. CDR3 DNA: TGTGCCAGCAGTCTAGCGGGTCAGAAGGACACCATATATTTT. Amino acids: CASSLAGQKDTIYF.